This TCR beta chain was retrieved from a study of blood T cell repertoires in COVID-19. Germline V lookup: CDR1 LNHDA, CDR2 SQIVND (reference sequence). V was pared by 3 bases and J by 6 bases, with 14 bases of the junction left unmatched. The CDR3 runs 18 residues. The protocol was immunoSEQ multiplex PCR, while the TCRdb copy is restricted to in-frame clones and leaves out a portion. The repertoire holds 150,000 to 200,000 clones, with 75% to 90% as singletons. V usage is TRBV19 and J usage is TRBJ2-2; 9 positions agree with TRBD2. Sample: peripheral blood. This sequence originates from a woman in her 70s with COVID-19, enrolled during active disease. CDR3 loop: CASSMTIASGIGAGELFF. The CDR3 DNA reads as TGTGCCAGTAGTATGACTATTGCTAGCGGGATCGGGGCCGGGGAGCTGTTTTTT.